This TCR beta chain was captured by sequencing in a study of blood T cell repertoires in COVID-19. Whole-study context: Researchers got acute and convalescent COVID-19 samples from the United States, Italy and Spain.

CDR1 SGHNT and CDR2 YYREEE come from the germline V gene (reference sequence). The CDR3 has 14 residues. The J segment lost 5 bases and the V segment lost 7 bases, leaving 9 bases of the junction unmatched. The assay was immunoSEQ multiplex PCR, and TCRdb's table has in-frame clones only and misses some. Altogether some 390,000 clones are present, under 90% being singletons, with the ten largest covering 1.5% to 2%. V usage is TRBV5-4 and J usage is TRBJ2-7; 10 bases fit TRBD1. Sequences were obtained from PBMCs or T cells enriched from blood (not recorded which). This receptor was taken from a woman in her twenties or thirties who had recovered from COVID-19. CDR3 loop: CASGPGQGYHEQYF. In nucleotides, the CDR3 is TGTGCCAGCGGACCGGGACAGGGGTACCACGAGCAGTACTTC.